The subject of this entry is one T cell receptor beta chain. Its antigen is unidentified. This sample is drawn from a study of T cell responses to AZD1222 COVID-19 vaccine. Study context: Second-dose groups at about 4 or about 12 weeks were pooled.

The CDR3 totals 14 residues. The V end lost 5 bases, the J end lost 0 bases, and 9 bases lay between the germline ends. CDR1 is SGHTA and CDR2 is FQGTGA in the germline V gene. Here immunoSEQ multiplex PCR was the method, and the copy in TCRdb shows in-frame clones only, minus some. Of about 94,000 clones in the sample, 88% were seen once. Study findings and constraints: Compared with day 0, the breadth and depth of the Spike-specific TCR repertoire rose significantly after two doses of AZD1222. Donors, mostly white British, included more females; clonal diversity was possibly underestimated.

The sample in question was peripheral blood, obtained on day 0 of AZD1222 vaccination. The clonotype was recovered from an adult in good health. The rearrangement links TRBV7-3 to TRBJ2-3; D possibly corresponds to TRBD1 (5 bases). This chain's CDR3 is CASSPGASTDTQYF. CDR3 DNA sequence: TGTGCCAGCAGCCCTGGGGCTAGCACAGATACGCAGTATTTT.